This TCR beta chain was captured by sequencing in a study of cytomegalovirus exposure and HLA in healthy donors. Donors likely had unrecorded immune exposures despite being nominally healthy when sampled. PCR primers comprised 60 Vbeta and 13 Jbeta primers. Clones were read by immunoSEQ multiplex PCR, and TCRdb kept only the in-frame ones, dropping some. The repertoire consists of roughly 100,000 clones, with about 80% occurring once and the leading ten covering about 2.5%. This receptor was identified in a man between 50 and 59 years old in good health and CMV-seropositive. Sequencing was carried out using PBMCs.

The CDR3 DNA reads as TGCGCCAGCAGCCCGGACTACTCGGCAGGGGGCTACACCTTC. Its protein product is CASSPDYSAGGYTF. The V gene is TRBV5-1, the J gene TRBJ1-2; D is possibly TRBD1 (5 bases). This CDR3 is built from 14 residues. Per germline, CDR1 SGHRS and CDR2 YFSETQ. Trimming took off 4 bases at V and 8 bases at J, with 18 bases between the two ends.